The 18 T cell receptor beta chains below were found in one sample sequenced in a study of graft-versus-host responses after intestinal transplantation. Antigens for these TCRs are unknown. Clones were sequenced by immunoSEQ multiplex PCR, and TCRdb holds only the in-frame ones, with some missing. In the table there are about 130,000 clones, 80% to 95% of which are singletons. The input for sequencing was unstimulated CD4+ T cells sorted from spleen or lymph node cells, taken before intestinal transplant. Source of these receptors: a human donor who received an intestinal transplant.

The chain employs TRBV7-9 and TRBJ1-1, with TRBD1 identical over 7 bases. Per the germline V gene, CDR1 is SEHNR and CDR2 is FQNEAQ (reference sequence). The J segment lost 6 bases and the V segment lost 0 bases, leaving 4 bases of the junction unmatched. CDR3 length: 14 amino acids. The CDR3 bases are TGTGCCAGCAGCTTAGCAGGGGGCAAGTCTGAAGCTTTCTTT. Its protein product is CASSLAGGKSEAFF.

The gene calls are TRBV5-1 and TRBJ1-2, with TRBD1 matching over 7 bases. This CDR3 is 17 amino acids long. J was trimmed by 4 bases and V by 0 bases; bases with no gene match: 12. Germline V lookup: CDR1 SGHRS, CDR2 YFSETQ. In nucleotides, the CDR3 is TGCGCCAGCAGCTTGGCCTTTCAACAGGGGCAGAGCTATGGCTACACCTTC. This gives the protein CASSLAFQQGQSYGYTF.

The rearrangement uses TRBV29-1 and TRBJ1-2; D call uncertain. Per the germline V gene, CDR1 is SQVTM and CDR2 is ANQGSEA. The CDR3 extends over 11 amino acids. V was cut by 2 bases and J by 4 bases, with 5 bases left in between. CDR3 loop: CSVEYLYGYTF. The CDR3 region has the DNA TGCAGCGTTGAATACCTCTATGGCTACACCTTC.

In its sample, this clone was seen a few times. The V gene is TRBV9, the J gene TRBJ2-2, with TRBD2 matching 10 bases. From germline, CDR1 is SGDLS and CDR2 YYNGEE. V shed 1 base, J shed 3 bases, and the junction held 0 bases outside the gene matches. CDR3 length: 15 amino acids. The CDR3 here is CASSVLAGDTGELFF. CDR3 DNA sequence: TGTGCCAGCAGCGTACTAGCGGGAGACACCGGGGAGCTGTTTTTT.

This chain connects TRBV10-3 to TRBJ1-3; 7 bases map to TRBD1. Germline CDR1 and CDR2: ENHRY and SYGVKD. Losses at the gene ends were 10 bases for V and 0 bases for J; bases not matched to a gene: 6. This CDR3 spans 14 amino acids. The CDR3 reads CASDQGVSGNTIYF. The CDR3 DNA follows: TGTGCCAGCGACCAGGGGGTCTCTGGAAACACCATATATTTT.

The rearrangement joins TRBV7-2 to TRBJ2-3; 10 nucleotides match TRBD2. Per germline, CDR1 SGHTA and CDR2 FQGNSA. This CDR3 contains 17 residues. The V and J ends lost 1 base and 5 bases, in that order; junction bases with no gene match: 9. The DNA for the CDR3 is TGTGCCAGCAGCTTAGGGCCAGCGGGAGGGAAACAAGATACGCAGTATTTT. It is translated as CASSLGPAGGKQDTQYF.

The V and J genes are TRBV28 and TRBJ2-7; TRBD2 is a possible D gene (5 bases). V gave up 3 bases and J gave up 2 bases, with 11 bases separating them. Germline lookup yields CDR1 MDHEN and CDR2 SYDVKM. The CDR3 contains 14 residues. In DNA form, the CDR3 reads TGTGCCAGCAGTTTCTCACTAGAACCCTACGAGCAGTACTTC. As protein: CASSFSLEPYEQYF.

The V and J genes are TRBV6-5 and TRBJ2-7; maybe TRBD2 (6 bases). V lost 2 bases and J lost 0, with 11 bases in between. The germline V gene has CDR1 MNHEY and CDR2 SVGAGI. There are 15 residues in the CDR3. The CDR3 nucleotides are TGTGCCAGCAGTTACGGCGGGGACCTCTCCTACGAGCAGTACTTC. Protein product: CASSYGGDLSYEQYF.

This clone was seen a few times. The chain carries TRBV21-1 and TRBJ1-1; the table's D call, TRBD1, has no DNA check behind it. TRBV21-1 is classified as a pseudogene. The CDR3 totals 13 residues. CDR3 residues: CASRQGQHTEAFF. The CDR3 nucleotides read TGTGCCAGCAGACAGGGACAGCACACTGAAGCTTTCTTT.

This chain joins TRBV30 and TRBJ1-1; possible D gene TRBD1, 5 bases. Germline CDR1 is GTSNPN and CDR2 is SVGIG (reference sequence). CDR3 size: 15 residues. The ends were cut back, 0 bases at V and 4 bases at J, with 15 bases in the middle. In DNA form, the CDR3 reads TGTGCCTGGAGTGTACTTCCCCGACAGAGCACTGAAGCTTTCTTT. Translating it yields CAWSVLPRQSTEAFF.

The chain joins TRBV2 to TRBJ2-1; D gene ambiguous. The CDR3 is 11 residues long. Deletions cut 3 bases from V and 6 bases from J, with 3 bases between. The germline CDR1 and CDR2 sequences are SNHLY and FYNNEI. For the CDR3, the DNA is TGTGCCAGCAGTGAGAGCAATGAGCAGTTCTTC. It codes for CASSESNEQFF. The whole variable domain, remainder taken from reference TRBV2 and TRBJ2-1, is EPEVTQTPSHQVTQMGQEVILRCVPISNHLYFYWYRQILGQKVEFLVSFYNNEISEKSEIFDDQFSVERPDGSNFTLKIRSTKLEDSAMYFCASSESNEQFFGPGTRLTVL.

V is TRBV25-1 and J is TRBJ2-5; D gene ambiguous. V lost 2 bases to trimming and J lost 5 bases, with 12 bases between them. This CDR3 contains 14 residues. Germline V gene lookup returns CDR1 MGHDK and CDR2 SYGVNS. This CDR3 reads CASSENEIGETQYF. The CDR3 bases are TGTGCCAGCAGTGAAAATGAGATAGGGGAGACCCAGTACTTC.

The sample holds one count of this clone. The V and J genes are TRBV5-1 and TRBJ2-2, with 8 bases that match TRBD1. Per the germline V gene, CDR1 is SGHRS and CDR2 is YFSETQ. The junction had 2 bases not matched to a gene; V was cut back by 0 bases and J by 4 bases. This CDR3 region has 15 residues. CDR3 DNA: TGCGCCAGCAGCTTGGGGACAGGGCTCACCGGGGAGCTGTTTTTT. Protein product: CASSLGTGLTGELFF. Full variable domain (missing parts from reference TRBV5-1 and TRBJ2-2): KAGVTQTPRYLIKTRGQQVTLSCSPISGHRSVSWYQQTPGQGLQFLFEYFSETQRNKGNFPGRFSGRQFSNSRSEMNVSTLELGDSALYLCASSLGTGLTGELFFGEGSRLTVL.

A word on this clone: The germline gene is not matched at one end of the junction; a read error may be the cause. The rearrangement joins TRBV27 to TRBJ2-5; D unclear. This CDR3 region has 16 residues. Per the germline V gene, CDR1 is MNHEY and CDR2 is SMNVEV (reference sequence). The CDR3 DNA reads as TGTGCCGGCAGCCCCCTCGAAATAGCCCCACCGGAGACCCAGTACTTC. It codes for CAGSPLEIAPPETQYF.

This clone is a singleton in its sample. The rearrangement uses TRBV20-1 and TRBJ1-5; D unresolved. This CDR3 spans 11 amino acids. Trimming took 1 base from V and 6 from J, leaving 4 bases between them. Germline V CDR1 and CDR2: DFQATT, SNEGSKA (reference sequence). CDR3 loop: CSARGGQPQHF. CDR3 DNA: TGCAGTGCTAGAGGCGGTCAGCCCCAGCATTTT.

This chain links TRBV18 with TRBJ1-3; 7 nucleotides match TRBD1. J gave up 6 bases and V 4 bases, and 6 bases lay outside the gene matches. Germline V gene data show CDR1 as KGHSH and CDR2 as LQKENI. The length of the CDR3 is 14 residues. The CDR3 loop reads CASSLNRGENTIYF. The CDR3 DNA is TGTGCCAGCTCACTTAACAGGGGAGAAAACACCATATATTTT.

In its sample, this clone was seen once. The chain employs TRBV30 and TRBJ1-2, with D unclear. The CDR3 extends over 14 amino acids. Germline values: CDR1 GTSNPN, CDR2 SVGIG (reference sequence). V dropped 3 bases and J dropped 1 base, with 12 bases sitting between them. CDR3 amino acids: CAWSGEKFNYGYTF. DNA of the CDR3: TGTGCCTGGAGCGGGGAGAAGTTTAACTATGGCTACACCTTC.

The chain employs TRBV19 and TRBJ1-5; D is unresolved. V lost 6 bases and J 0 bases, leaving 6 bases between the germline ends. Looked up from germline, CDR1 is LNHDA and CDR2 is SQIVND (reference sequence). The CDR3 contains 13 residues. CDR3 in DNA: TGTGCCAGTAGGGGTAGTAGCAATCAGCCCCAGCATTTT. This codes for CASRGSSNQPQHF.